The T cell receptor beta chain under discussion was sequenced for a study of early stage breast cancer tumors (dated by TCRdb to the late 2010s). For context, the study as a whole: Of the roughly 15 invasive breast tumors, approximately 11 were found to be estrogen receptor-positive, progesterone receptor-positive and HER2-negative. Of the approximately twelve ER+/PR+/HER2- tumors, eight were classified as invasive ductal carcinomas and four as invasive lobular carcinomas. A read coverage of roughly 10-fold per sample was achieved on average. Across all samples, some 2.8 million templates representing 1 million or so unique clonotypes were detected. Beyond this particular receptor, the publication reports: Chain pairing and functional markers such as CD4, CD8 and FOXP3 were not captured by bulk genomic DNA sequencing of unsorted cells. Compared with adjacent normal breast tissue, tumors had roughly 2.5-fold higher T cell density and higher clonality. Because the cohort was small, analysis by tumor subtype was not possible. Repertoires from blood and normal breast were more alike than repertoires from blood and tumor, and in 14 of 16 patients, comparing each tissue with blood separated tumor from normal. Enriched TCRB sequences shared across patients were mostly commonly generated sequences, unlikely to play an important role in the tumor microenvironment.

The study profiled bulk TCR beta-chain repertoires in matched peripheral blood, tumor and adjacent normal breast tissue taken from roughly 17 patients with early-stage breast cancer. Before surgery, whole blood (roughly 4.5-10 mL) was collected into EDTA tubes and processed within 2 hours. Peripheral blood mononuclear cells were isolated by Ficoll-Paque centrifugation in SepMate-50 tubes. PBMCs were cryopreserved in approximately 90% FBS with approximately 10% DMSO in aliquots of roughly 1.8 to 4 million cells and stored in liquid nitrogen. The Qiagen AllPrep DNA/RNA Mini kit was used for genomic DNA extraction. With respect to this clone: Which antigen it targets is not known. Nothing much larger sits one base from this clone, and base qualities are not available.

V lost 7 bases and J lost 4 bases; the stretch between them is 17 bases long. The germline V gene gives CDR1 as SNHLY and CDR2 as FYNNEI. The CDR3 holds 15 amino acids from the cysteine to the phenylalanine. Just CDR3 DNA is preserved here, 45 bases in frame from base 1. Each sample was amplified as two independent genomic DNA replicates: roughly 0.5 ug for blood and about 1.5 ug for tumor or normal breast. Following the manufacturer's instructions, the ImmunoSeq Intro kit was used to carry out TCRB sequencing on genomic DNA. For absolute quantification, the roughly 28-cycle multiplex PCR included proprietary primers along with spike-in control sequences. Single-end 150-bp reads were used to sequence an 87-bp fragment spanning the CDR3 plus the flanking V and J genes. Seven samples, each with two replicates, were multiplexed per lane of an Illumina MiSeq using version 3.0 chemistry. The authors' pipeline ran thus. Raw data were processed with the vendor's proprietary pipeline, and both replicates were merged into a single result per sample. A clonotype was defined as productive rearrangements that share the same V-gene family, CDR3 amino acid sequence and J-gene segment. Clonality was calculated as 1 minus the normalized Shannon entropy (Pielou evenness) of TCRB abundances. T cell density was estimated as total templates divided by the number of input cells, with the number of input cells inferred from the DNA input amount. Recon was used with default parameters to estimate total repertoire diversity and clonality. A clonotype was considered tumor-enriched if its abundance in tumor exceeded 0.1% and was at least 32-fold higher than its abundance in normal breast. TCRdb's version of the immuneACCESS table is confined to in-frame rearrangements and falls short of the full clone set. An unresolved V gene accounts for under half of the shortfall where checked; the remainder is of unknown origin. V, J and clone size were drawn from that table, and D and trimming were deduced from the DNA. This sample lists some 36,000 clones; less than 80% were detected once. In total, the top ten clones hold over 6% of the sample.

The source material was blood. Recombination linked TRBV2 to TRBJ1-5, with a weak D call of TRBD1 (5 bases match). This sequence was found in a person in their sixties or seventies with breast cancer. The sequence in DNA is TGTGCCAGCACCGGAAGGAGTGGGGGGAATCAGCCCCAGCATTTT. This is translated as CASTGRSGGNQPQHF. Supplemented by the reference TRBV2 and TRBJ1-5 proteins around the CDR3, the complete variable domain is EPEVTQTPSHQVTQMGQEVILRCVPISNHLYFYWYRQILGQKVEFLVSFYNNEISEKSEIFDDQFSVERPDGSNFTLKIRSTKLEDSAMYFCASTGRSGGNQPQHFGDGTRLSIL.